A single sample gave rise to the 10 T cell receptor beta chains below, sequenced in a study of T cells after yellow fever vaccination. TCRdb re-called the 5' RACE reads through MiXCR, storing one row per CDR3 protein. This repertoire shows hundreds of thousands of distinct CDR3 sequences, about 6% found once; its top ten account for about 15%. The sample consisted of PBMCs, taken 5 days after the yellow fever booster vaccination. The receptors were sampled from a man aged 25-45 years who received the YFV17D yellow fever vaccine.

This clonotype was found many times. The chain has TRBV7-2 and TRBJ2-7; 14 bases line up with TRBD2. The CDR3 has 17 amino acids. Germline V lookup: CDR1 SGHTA, CDR2 FQGNSA. Unmatched junction bases numbered 6, after V lost 3 bases and J lost 2 bases. This CDR3 is CASSLKGLAGGAYEQYF. The CDR3 DNA is TGTGCCAGCAGCTTGAAAGGACTAGCGGGAGGAGCCTACGAGCAGTACTTC. The full variable domain, rest sourced from reference TRBV7-2 and TRBJ2-7, is GAGVSQSPSNKVTEKGKDVELRCDPISGHTALYWYRQSLGQGLEFLIYFQGNSAPDKSGLPSDRFSAERTGGSVSTLTIQRTQQEDSAVYLCASSLKGLAGGAYEQYFGPGTRLTVT.

This clonotype came up a few times. The chain combines TRBV10-3 with TRBJ2-3; 7 bases align to TRBD2. The CDR3 loop spans 14 amino acids. V lost 7 bases and J lost 8; bases outside the gene matches: 12. Germline CDR1 reads ENHRY; CDR2 reads SYGVKD. DNA of the CDR3: TGTGCCATCAACGGGGAGCGGGACTCAGGTACGCAGTATTTT. Residues: CAINGERDSGTQYF.

Many counts were recorded for this clonotype. The chain carries TRBV12-3 or TRBV12-4 and TRBJ2-2; no reliable D call. CDR3 length: 15 residues. Trimming stripped 3 bases from V and 2 bases from J, with 10 bases between. The CDR3 coding sequence is TGTGCCAGCAGTTTTGCCGCTCGAAACACCGGGGAGCTGTTTTTT. It specifies CASSFAARNTGELFF.

In its sample, this clonotype was seen many times. The rearrangement joins TRBV20-1 to TRBJ2-1; perhaps TRBD1 as D (5 bases). CDR1 is DFQATT and CDR2 is SNEGSKA in the germline V gene (reference sequence). V was clipped by 0 bases and J by 6 bases, with 9 bases between them. The CDR3 spans 13 residues. The CDR3 here is CSARDPQGNEQFF. CDR3 coding DNA: TGCAGTGCTAGAGATCCGCAGGGCAATGAGCAGTTCTTC.

The rearrangement uses TRBV30 and TRBJ2-7; D is uncertain. Trimming left V 1 base short and J 3 bases short, with 10 bases between. This CDR3 contains 13 residues. Germline CDR1 reads GTSNPN; CDR2 reads SVGIG (reference sequence). CDR3 bases: TGTGCCTGGAGTGGAATGTCGGGCTACGAGCAGTACTTC. Encoded protein: CAWSGMSGYEQYF.

CDR3 amino acids: CATNEGPTMHTQYF. As DNA, the CDR3 is TGTGCCACCAATGAAGGACCTACAATGCATACGCAGTATTTT. The chain carries TRBV19 and TRBJ2-3; D unclear. The CDR3 runs 14 residues. The germline V gene has CDR1 LNHDA and CDR2 SQIVND (reference sequence). V shed 10 bases and J shed 7 bases, with 21 bases lying between them.

The V call is TRBV20-1, the J call TRBJ2-3; D ambiguous. The CDR3 length is 14 residues. Germline assignment: CDR1 DFQATT and CDR2 SNEGSKA (reference sequence). Between the trimmed V and J ends, which lost 3 bases and 0 bases, there was a span of 10 bases. The CDR3 loop reads CSARVGPSTDTQYF. As DNA, the CDR3 is TGCAGTGCTAGGGTGGGTCCTAGCACAGATACGCAGTATTTT.

This clonotype has more than one count but fewer than ten. The chain combines TRBV18 with TRBJ1-1; D is undetermined. Germline V gene lookup returns CDR1 KGHSH and CDR2 LQKENI. Deletions cut 6 bases from V and 3 bases from J, with 11 bases between. CDR3 length equals 13 residues. The CDR3 loop reads CASSPTLDTEAFF. The CDR3 nucleotides are TGTGCCAGCTCGCCAACCCTGGACACTGAAGCTTTCTTT.

The rearrangement links TRBV20-1 to TRBJ2-3; 7 bases are a match to TRBD2. Germline loops: CDR1 DFQATT, CDR2 SNEGSKA (reference sequence). The CDR3 is 13 residues long. Trimming cost V 6 bases and J 3 bases; bases outside gene matches: 6. CDR3 bases: TGCAGTGCCTGGCGGGAGTTAACAGATACGCAGTATTTT. Translated, it gives CSAWRELTDTQYF.

The sample holds a few counts of this clonotype. The J gene is TRBJ2-4, the V gene TRBV2; a weak D match, TRBD2 (6 bases). The CDR3 runs 16 residues. V was trimmed by 6 bases and J by 4 bases, leaving 19 bases between them. CDR1 and CDR2 (germline): SNHLY, FYNNEI. The CDR3, as DNA: TGTGCCAGCAGGGAGGGAGAGCTAGCCCAAAAAAACATTCAGTACTTC. Amino acid sequence: CASREGELAQKNIQYF.